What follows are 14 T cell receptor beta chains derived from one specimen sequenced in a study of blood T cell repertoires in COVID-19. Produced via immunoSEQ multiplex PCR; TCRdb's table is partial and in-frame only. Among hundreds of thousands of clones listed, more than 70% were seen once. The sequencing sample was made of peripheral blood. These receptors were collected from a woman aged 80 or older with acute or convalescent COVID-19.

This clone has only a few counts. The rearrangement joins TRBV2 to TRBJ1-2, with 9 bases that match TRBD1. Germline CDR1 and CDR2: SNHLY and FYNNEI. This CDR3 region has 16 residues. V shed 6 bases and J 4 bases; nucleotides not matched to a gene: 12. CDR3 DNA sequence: TGTGCCAGCAGGGCCCCGGGACAGGGTGCGGGCTATGGCTACACCTTC. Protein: CASRAPGQGAGYGYTF. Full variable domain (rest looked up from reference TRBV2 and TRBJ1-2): EPEVTQTPSHQVTQMGQEVILRCVPISNHLYFYWYRQILGQKVEFLVSFYNNEISEKSEIFDDQFSVERPDGSNFTLKIRSTKLEDSAMYFCASRAPGQGAGYGYTFGSGTRLTVV.

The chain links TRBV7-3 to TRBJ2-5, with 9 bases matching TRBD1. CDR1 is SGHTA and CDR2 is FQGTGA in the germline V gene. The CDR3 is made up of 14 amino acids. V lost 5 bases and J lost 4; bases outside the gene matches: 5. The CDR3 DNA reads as TGTGCCAGCAGCCCAGGGACAGGGAGAGAGACCCAGTACTTC. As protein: CASSPGTGRETQYF. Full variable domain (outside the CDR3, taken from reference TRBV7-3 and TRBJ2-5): GAGVSQTPSNKVTEKGKYVELRCDPISGHTALYWYRQSLGQGPEFLIYFQGTGAADDSGLPNDRFFAVRPEGSVSTLKIQRTERGDSAVYLCASSPGTGRETQYFGPGTRLLVL.

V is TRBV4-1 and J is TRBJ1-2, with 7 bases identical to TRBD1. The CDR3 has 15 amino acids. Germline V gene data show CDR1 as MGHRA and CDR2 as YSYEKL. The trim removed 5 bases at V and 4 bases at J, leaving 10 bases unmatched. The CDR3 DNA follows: TGCGCCAGCAGCAAAACGACAGGGATCCCCTATGGCTACACCTTC. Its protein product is CASSKTTGIPYGYTF.

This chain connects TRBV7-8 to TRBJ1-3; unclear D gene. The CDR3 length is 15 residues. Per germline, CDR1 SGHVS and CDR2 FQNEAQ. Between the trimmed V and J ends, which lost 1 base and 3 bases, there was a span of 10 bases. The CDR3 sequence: CASSLGSGGGNTIYF. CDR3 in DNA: TGTGCCAGCAGCTTAGGCTCCGGAGGTGGAAACACCATATATTTT.

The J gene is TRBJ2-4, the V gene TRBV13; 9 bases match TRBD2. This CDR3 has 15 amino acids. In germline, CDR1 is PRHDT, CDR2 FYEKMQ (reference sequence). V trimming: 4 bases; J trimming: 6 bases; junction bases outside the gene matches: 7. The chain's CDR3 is CASSSGGRGANIQYF. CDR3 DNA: TGTGCCAGCAGCTCAGGCGGGAGGGGGGCAAACATTCAGTACTTC.

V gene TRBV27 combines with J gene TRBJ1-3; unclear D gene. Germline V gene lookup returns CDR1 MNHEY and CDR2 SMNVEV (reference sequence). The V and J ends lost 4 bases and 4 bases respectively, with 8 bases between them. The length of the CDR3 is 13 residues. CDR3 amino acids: CASSSTKGNTIYF. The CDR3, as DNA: TGTGCCAGCAGTTCGACTAAAGGAAACACCATATATTTT.

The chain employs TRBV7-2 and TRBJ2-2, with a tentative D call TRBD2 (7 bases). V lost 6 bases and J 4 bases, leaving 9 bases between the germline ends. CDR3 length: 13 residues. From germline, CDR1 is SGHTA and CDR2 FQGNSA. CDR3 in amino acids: CASRRGLTGELFF. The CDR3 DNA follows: TGTGCCAGCAGGCGGGGGCTCACCGGGGAGCTGTTTTTT.

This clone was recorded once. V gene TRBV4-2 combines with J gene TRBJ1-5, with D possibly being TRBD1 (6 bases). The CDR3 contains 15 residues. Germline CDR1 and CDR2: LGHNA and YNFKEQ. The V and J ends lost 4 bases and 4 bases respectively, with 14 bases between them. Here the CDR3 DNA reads TGTGCCAGCAGCCGCAGCCTAGGGGGTAATCAGCCCCAGCATTTT. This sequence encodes CASSRSLGGNQPQHF.

CDR3 DNA sequence: TGCGCCAGCAGTGGTGGCGGGGCAGGAAACACCATATATTTT. It specifies CASSGGGAGNTIYF. V is TRBV10-2 and J is TRBJ1-3, with D tentatively TRBD1 (5 bases). This CDR3 region has 14 residues. Germline lookup yields CDR1 WSHSY and CDR2 SAAADI. Trimming removed 4 bases at V and 4 bases at J, with 11 bases between.

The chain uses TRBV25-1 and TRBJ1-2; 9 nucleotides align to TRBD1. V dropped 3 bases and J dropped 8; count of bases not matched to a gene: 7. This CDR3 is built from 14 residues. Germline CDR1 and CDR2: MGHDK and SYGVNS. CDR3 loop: CASSELQGAGGYTF. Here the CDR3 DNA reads TGTGCCAGCAGTGAGTTACAGGGGGCAGGGGGCTACACCTTC.

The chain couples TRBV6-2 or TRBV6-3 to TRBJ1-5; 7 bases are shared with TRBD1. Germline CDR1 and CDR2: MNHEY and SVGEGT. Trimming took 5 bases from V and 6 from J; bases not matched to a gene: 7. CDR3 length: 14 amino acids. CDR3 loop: CASSRGGDGQPQHF. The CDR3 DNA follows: TGTGCCAGCAGTCGAGGGGGCGACGGTCAGCCCCAGCATTTT.

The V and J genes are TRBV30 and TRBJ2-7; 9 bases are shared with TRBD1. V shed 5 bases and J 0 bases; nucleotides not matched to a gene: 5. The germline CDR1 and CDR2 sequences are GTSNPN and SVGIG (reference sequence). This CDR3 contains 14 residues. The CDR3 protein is CAWENRGRSYEQYF. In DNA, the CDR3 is TGTGCCTGGGAAAACAGGGGGCGCTCCTACGAGCAGTACTTC.

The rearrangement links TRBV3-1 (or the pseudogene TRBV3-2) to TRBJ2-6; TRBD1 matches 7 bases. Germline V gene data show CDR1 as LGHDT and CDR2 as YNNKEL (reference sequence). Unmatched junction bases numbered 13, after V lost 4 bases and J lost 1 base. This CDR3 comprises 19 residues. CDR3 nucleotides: TGTGCCAGCAGCCGCGACAGGGCCACTTCCTATTCTGGGGCCAACGTCCTGACTTTC. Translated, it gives CASSRDRATSYSGANVLTF.

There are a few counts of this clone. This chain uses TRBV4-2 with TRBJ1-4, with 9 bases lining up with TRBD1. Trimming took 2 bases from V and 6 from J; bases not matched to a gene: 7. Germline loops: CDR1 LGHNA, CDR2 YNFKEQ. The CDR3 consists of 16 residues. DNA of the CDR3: TGTGCCAGCAGCCAAAGGGGGAACAGGGGGCATGAAAAACTGTTTTTT. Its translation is CASSQRGNRGHEKLFF.